This TCR beta chain was sequenced for a study of T cells after yellow fever vaccination. General study results and limits: The CD4 and CD8 compartments had a small share of their clonotypes in common. Clones that expanded after primary vaccination mostly reappeared after the booster (96% CD4, 75% to 90% CD8). Faster peaking, at day 5 versus 15, marked a secondary response that was weaker.

The 5'RACE template-switching step produced TCR cDNA and added a universal primer site and UMIs. TCRdb re-analysed the 5' RACE reads in MiXCR, keeping a single row per CDR3 protein. The repertoire holds hundreds of thousands of distinct CDR3 sequences, with around 13% as singletons. The CDR3 totals 13 residues. The V and J ends lost 6 bases and 5 bases, in that order; junction bases with no gene match: 4. The germline gives CDR1 MNHEY, CDR2 SVGAGI. Turning to this clonotype: Antigen specificity is unknown.

This sequence joins TRBV6-5 and TRBJ2-7; TRBD1 aligns across 10 bases. Source: CD4+ T cells sorted from PBMCs, taken 15 days after the yellow fever booster vaccination. The sequence came from a man younger than 30 who received the YFV17D yellow fever vaccine. Written as DNA, the CDR3 is TGTGCCAGCAGGGGGACAGGGGACCACGAGCAGTACGTC. Translation gives CASRGTGDHEQYV.